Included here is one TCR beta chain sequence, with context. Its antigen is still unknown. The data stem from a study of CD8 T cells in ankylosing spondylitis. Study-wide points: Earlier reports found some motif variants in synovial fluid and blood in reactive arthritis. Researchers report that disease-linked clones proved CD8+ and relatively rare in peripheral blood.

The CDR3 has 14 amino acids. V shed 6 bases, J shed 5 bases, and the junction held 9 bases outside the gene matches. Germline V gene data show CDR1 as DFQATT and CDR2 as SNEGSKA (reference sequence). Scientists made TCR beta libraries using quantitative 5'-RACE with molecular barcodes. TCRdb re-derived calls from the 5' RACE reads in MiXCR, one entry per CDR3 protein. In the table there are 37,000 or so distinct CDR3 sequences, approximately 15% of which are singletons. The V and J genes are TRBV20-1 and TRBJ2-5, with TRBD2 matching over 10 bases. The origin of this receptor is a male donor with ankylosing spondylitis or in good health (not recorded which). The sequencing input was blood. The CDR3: CSAGKREGPETQYF. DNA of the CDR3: TGCAGTGCCGGAAAGCGGGAGGGCCCTGAGACCCAGTACTTC.